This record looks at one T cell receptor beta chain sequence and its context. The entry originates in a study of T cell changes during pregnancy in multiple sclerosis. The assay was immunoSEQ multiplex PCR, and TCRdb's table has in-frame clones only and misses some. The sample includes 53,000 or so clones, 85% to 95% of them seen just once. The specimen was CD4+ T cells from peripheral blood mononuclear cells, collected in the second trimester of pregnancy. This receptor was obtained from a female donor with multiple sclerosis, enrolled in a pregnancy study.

CDR3 in amino acids: CASSGQGLDNSPLHF. CDR3 coding DNA: TGTGCCAGCAGCGGACAGGGACTGGATAATTCACCCCTCCACTTT. V is TRBV9 and J is TRBJ1-6, with 7 bases aligning to TRBD1. After removal of 3 bases from V and 5 bases from J, the junction contained 5 bases not matched to a gene. Germline lookup yields CDR1 SGDLS and CDR2 YYNGEE. The CDR3 has 15 amino acids.